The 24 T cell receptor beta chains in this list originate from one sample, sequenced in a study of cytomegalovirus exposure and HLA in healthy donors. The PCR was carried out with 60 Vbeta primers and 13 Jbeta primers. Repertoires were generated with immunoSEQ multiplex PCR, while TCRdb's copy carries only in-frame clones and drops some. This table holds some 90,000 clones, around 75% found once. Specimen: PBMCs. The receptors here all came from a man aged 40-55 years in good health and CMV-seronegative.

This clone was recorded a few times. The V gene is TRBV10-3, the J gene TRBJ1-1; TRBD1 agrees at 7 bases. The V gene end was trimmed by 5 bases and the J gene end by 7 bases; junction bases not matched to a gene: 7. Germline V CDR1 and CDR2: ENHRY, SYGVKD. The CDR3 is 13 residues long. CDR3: CAISNSRDSEAFF. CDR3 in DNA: TGTGCCATCAGTAACTCTCGGGACAGTGAAGCTTTCTTT.

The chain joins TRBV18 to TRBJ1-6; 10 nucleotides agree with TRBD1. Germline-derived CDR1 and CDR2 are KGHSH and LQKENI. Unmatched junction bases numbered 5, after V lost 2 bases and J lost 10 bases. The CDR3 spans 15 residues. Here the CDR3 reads CASSPSGTGESPLHF. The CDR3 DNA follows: TGTGCCAGCTCACCATCCGGGACAGGGGAATCACCCCTCCACTTT.

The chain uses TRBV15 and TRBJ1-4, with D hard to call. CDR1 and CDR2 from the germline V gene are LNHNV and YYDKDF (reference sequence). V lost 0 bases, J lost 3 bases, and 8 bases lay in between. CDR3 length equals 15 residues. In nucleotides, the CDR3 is TGTGCCACCAGCAGAGACGCGGGGTCTAATGAAAAACTGTTTTTT. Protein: CATSRDAGSNEKLFF. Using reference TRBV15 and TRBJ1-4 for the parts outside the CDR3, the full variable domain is DAMVIQNPRYQVTQFGKPVTLSCSQTLNHNVMYWYQQKSSQAPKLLFHYYDKDFNNEADTPDNFQSRRPNTSFCFLDIRSPGLGDTAMYLCATSRDAGSNEKLFFGSGTQLSVL.

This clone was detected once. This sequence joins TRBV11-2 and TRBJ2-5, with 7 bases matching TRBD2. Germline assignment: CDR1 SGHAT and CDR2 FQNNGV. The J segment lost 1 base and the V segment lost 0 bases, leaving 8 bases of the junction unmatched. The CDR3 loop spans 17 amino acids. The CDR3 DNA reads TGTGCCAGCAGCTTAGATCCGGCTAGCGGATTCCAAGAGACCCAGTACTTC. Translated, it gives CASSLDPASGFQETQYF.

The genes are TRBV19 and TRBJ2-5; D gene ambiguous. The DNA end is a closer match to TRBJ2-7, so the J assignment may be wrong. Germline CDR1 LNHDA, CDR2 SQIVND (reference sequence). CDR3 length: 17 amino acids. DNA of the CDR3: TGTGCCAGTAGTCCGATCCCGCTTGGAGTAATGAATTACGAGCAGTACTTC. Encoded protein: CASSPIPLGVMNYEQYF.

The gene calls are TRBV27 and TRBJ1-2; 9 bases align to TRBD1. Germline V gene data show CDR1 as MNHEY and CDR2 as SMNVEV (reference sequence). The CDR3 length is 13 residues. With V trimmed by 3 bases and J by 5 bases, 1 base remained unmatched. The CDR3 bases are TGTGCCAGCAGTTTTGACAGGGGGTATGGCTACACCTTC. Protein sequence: CASSFDRGYGYTF.

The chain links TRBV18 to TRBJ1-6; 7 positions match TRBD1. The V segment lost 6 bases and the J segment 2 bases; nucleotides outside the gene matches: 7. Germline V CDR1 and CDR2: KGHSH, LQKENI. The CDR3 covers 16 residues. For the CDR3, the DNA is TGTGCCAGCTCCCACTATGACAGGGCCTATAATTCACCCCTCCACTTT. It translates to CASSHYDRAYNSPLHF.

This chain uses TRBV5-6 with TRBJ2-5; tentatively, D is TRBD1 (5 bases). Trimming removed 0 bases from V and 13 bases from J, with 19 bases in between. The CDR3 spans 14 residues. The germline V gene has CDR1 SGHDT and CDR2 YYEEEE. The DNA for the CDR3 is TGTGCCAGCAGCTTGGGTCGACAGACTGGCGACCGGTACTTC. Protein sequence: CASSLGRQTGDRYF.

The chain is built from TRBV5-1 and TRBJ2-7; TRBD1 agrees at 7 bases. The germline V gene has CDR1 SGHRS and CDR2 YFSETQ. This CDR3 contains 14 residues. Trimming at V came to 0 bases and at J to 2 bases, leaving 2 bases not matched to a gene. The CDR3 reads CASSLEGTAYEQYF. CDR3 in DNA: TGCGCCAGCAGCTTGGAAGGGACAGCCTACGAGCAGTACTTC.

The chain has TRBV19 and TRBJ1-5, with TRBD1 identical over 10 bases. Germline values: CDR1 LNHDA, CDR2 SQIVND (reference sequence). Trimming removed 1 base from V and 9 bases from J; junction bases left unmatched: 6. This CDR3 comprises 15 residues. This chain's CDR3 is CASSIGQGALRPQHF. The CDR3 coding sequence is TGTGCCAGTAGTATAGGACAGGGGGCCCTTAGGCCCCAGCATTTT.

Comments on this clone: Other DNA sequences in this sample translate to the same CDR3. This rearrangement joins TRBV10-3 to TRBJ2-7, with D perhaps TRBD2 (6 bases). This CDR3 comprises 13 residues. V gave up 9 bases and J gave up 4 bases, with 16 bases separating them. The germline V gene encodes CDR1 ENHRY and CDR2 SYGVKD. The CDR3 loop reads CAIDQGGKYEQYF. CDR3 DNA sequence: TGTGCCATAGACCAGGGAGGTAAATACGAGCAGTACTTC.

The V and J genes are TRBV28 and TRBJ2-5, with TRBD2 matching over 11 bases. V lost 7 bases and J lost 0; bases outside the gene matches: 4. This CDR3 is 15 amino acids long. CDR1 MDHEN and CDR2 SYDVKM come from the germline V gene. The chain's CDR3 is CASIRTSGYQETQYF. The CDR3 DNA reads TGTGCCAGCATTCGGACTAGCGGGTACCAAGAGACCCAGTACTTC.

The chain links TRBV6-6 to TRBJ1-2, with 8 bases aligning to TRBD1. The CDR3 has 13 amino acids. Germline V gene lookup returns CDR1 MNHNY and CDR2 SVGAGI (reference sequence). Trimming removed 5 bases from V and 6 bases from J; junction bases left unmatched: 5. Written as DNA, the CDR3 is TGTGCCAGCAGTGGCCCGACAGGGGATGGCTACACCTTC. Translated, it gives CASSGPTGDGYTF.

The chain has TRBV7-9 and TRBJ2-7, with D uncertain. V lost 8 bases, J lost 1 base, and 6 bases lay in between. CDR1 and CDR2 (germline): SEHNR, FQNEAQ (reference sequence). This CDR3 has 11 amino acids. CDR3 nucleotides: TGTGCCAGCGTCACTTCCTACGAGCAGTACTTC. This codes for CASVTSYEQYF.

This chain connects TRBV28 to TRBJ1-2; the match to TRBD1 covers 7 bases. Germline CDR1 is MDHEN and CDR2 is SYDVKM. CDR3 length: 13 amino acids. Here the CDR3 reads CAYGDAGGYGYTF. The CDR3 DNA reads TGTGCTTACGGGGACGCAGGGGGCTATGGCTACACCTTC.

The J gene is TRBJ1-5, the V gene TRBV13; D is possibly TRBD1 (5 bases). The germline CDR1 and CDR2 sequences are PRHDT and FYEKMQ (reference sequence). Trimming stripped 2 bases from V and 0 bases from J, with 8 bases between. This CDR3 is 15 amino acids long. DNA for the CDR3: TGTGCCAGCAGCTTATCGGGGGTTAGCAATCAGCCCCAGCATTTT. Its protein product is CASSLSGVSNQPQHF. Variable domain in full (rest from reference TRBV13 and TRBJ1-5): AAGVIQSPRHLIKEKRETATLKCYPIPRHDTVYWYQQGPGQDPQFLISFYEKMQSDKGSIPDRFSAQQFSDYHSELNMSSLELGDSALYFCASSLSGVSNQPQHFGDGTRLSIL.

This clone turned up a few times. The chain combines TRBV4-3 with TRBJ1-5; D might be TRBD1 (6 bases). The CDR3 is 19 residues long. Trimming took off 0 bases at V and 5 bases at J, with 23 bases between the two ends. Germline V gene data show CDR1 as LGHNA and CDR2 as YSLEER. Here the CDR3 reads CASSQEGIFNRVWDQPQHF. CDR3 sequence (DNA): TGCGCCAGCAGCCAAGAGGGGATTTTCAACAGGGTGTGGGATCAGCCCCAGCATTTT.

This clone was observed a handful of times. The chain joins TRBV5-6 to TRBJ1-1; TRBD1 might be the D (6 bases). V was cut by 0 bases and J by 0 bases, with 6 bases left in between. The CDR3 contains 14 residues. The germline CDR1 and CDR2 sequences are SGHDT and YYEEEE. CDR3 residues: CASSLGTVNTEAFF. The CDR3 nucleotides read TGTGCCAGCAGCTTGGGGACAGTGAACACTGAAGCTTTCTTT.

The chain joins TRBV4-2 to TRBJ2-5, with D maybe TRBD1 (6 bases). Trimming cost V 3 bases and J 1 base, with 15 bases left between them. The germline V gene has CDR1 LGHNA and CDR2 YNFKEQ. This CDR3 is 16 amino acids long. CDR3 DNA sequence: TGTGCCAGCAGCCAGGCCCGACAGGCGATCCAAGAGACCCAGTACTTC. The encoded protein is CASSQARQAIQETQYF.

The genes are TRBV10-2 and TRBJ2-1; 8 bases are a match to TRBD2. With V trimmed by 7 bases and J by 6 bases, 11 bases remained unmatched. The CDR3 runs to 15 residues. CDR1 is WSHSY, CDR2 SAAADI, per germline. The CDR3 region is CASTPDGGASNEQFF. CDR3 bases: TGCGCCAGCACCCCTGACGGGGGGGCGAGCAATGAGCAGTTCTTC.

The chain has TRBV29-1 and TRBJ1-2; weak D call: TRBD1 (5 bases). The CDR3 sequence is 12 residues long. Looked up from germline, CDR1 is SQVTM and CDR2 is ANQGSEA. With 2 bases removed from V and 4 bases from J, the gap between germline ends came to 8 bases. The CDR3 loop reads CSVESRAYGYTF. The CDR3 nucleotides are TGCAGCGTTGAATCCAGGGCCTATGGCTACACCTTC. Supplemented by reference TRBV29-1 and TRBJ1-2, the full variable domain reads SAVISQKPSRDICQRGTSLTIQCQVDSQVTMMFWYRQQPGQSLTLIATANQGSEATYESGFVIDKFPISRPNLTFSTLTVSNMSPEDSSIYLCSVESRAYGYTFGSGTRLTVV.

The CDR3 coding sequence is TGCAGCGCCGCCCCAGGGTGGGGAAATGAAAAACTGTTTTTT. Its protein is CSAAPGWGNEKLFF. The chain links TRBV29-1 to TRBJ1-4, with TRBD1 as a possible D gene (5 bases). The V end lost 7 bases, the J end lost 5 bases, and 17 bases lay between the germline ends. The CDR3 totals 14 residues. Germline V gene data show CDR1 as SQVTM and CDR2 as ANQGSEA.

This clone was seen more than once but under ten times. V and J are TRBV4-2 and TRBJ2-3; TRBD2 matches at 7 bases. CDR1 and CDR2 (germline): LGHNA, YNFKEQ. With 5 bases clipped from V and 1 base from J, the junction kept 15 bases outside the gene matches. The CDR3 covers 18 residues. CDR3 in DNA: TGTGCCAGCAGCGTAGAAGGAACCGGGACTACTGGCACAGATACGCAGTATTTT. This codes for CASSVEGTGTTGTDTQYF.

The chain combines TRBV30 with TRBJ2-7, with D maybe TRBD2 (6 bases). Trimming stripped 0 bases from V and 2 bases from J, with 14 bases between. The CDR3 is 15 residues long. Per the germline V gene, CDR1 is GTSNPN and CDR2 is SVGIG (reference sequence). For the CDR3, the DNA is TGTGCCTGGAGTGTAATTAGCGGTTTAACCTACGAGCAGTACTTC. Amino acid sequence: CAWSVISGLTYEQYF.